This T cell receptor beta chain was retrieved from a study of Tregs in tolerant kidney transplant recipients. The CDR3 extends over 15 amino acids. V dropped 4 bases and J dropped 4 bases, with 14 bases sitting between them. Germline lookup yields CDR1 MNHNY and CDR2 SVGAGI (reference sequence). The sample holds one count of this clone. The antigen remains undetermined. Clones were sequenced by immunoSEQ multiplex PCR, and TCRdb holds only the in-frame ones, with some missing. The profile shows 200,000 to 300,000 clones, about 80% of them singletons. Study outcomes and limitations: No direct test of biological reproducibility was done here. The small number of patients limits these findings pending further validation.

Sequencing was carried out using CD4+ T cells from blood. The sequence derives from a human donor in good health. The chain uses TRBV6-6 and TRBJ1-3; unclear D gene. This chain's CDR3 is CASSFARVEGNTIYF. CDR3 nucleotide sequence: TGTGCCAGCAGTTTTGCGAGGGTGGAAGGAAACACCATATATTTT.